These 10 T cell receptor beta chains share one sample of origin, sequenced in a study of blood T cell repertoires in COVID-19. The protocol was immunoSEQ multiplex PCR, while the TCRdb copy is restricted to in-frame clones and leaves out a portion. The data show hundreds of thousands of clones, about 85% seen once. The sequenced sample was PBMCs or T cells enriched from blood (not recorded which). The source is a young woman with acute COVID-19.

This clone was seen more than once but under ten times. V gene TRBV6-5 combines with J gene TRBJ1-2, with a possible D match to TRBD1 (6 bases). Germline CDR1 reads MNHEY; CDR2 reads SVGAGI. V gave up 7 bases and J gave up 3 bases, with 18 bases separating them. The CDR3 runs 15 residues. This CDR3 reads CASTPGGGGYYGYTF. The CDR3 DNA reads as TGTGCCAGCACCCCGGGAGGGGGGGGATACTATGGCTACACCTTC.

V and J are TRBV20-1 and TRBJ2-2; D gene ambiguous. Germline CDR1 reads DFQATT; CDR2 reads SNEGSKA (reference sequence). Trimming took off 3 bases at V and 6 bases at J, with 8 bases between the two ends. The CDR3 is 12 amino acids. For the CDR3, the DNA is TGCAGTGCTAGTATAGTCCCCGGGGAGCTGTTTTTT. It encodes CSASIVPGELFF.

A few counts support this clone. The rearrangement uses TRBV19 and TRBJ2-7, with 8 bases identical to TRBD1. The CDR3 is made up of 14 amino acids. V was pared by 5 bases and J by 2 bases, with 5 bases of the junction left unmatched. Germline CDR1 and CDR2: LNHDA and SQIVND (reference sequence). In DNA form, the CDR3 reads TGTGCCAGTAGTGCGGACAGGGTAGCCTACGAGCAGTACTTC. The encoded protein is CASSADRVAYEQYF.

V gene TRBV7-2 combines with J gene TRBJ2-7; 7 nucleotides align to TRBD1. Germline CDR1 reads SGHTA; CDR2 reads FQGNSA. The CDR3 has 16 residues. Germline trimming cut 4 bases from V and 0 bases from J; bases unmatched to any gene: 9. CDR3 bases: TGTGCCAGCAGCTCCAGACAGGGACGGAACTCCTACGAGCAGTACTTC. This gives the protein CASSSRQGRNSYEQYF.

This clone has a handful of counts. The chain combines TRBV13 with TRBJ1-2; D not resolved. Trimming took 1 base from V and 4 from J, leaving 10 bases between them. Germline CDR1 is PRHDT and CDR2 is FYEKMQ (reference sequence). The CDR3 contains 14 residues. The CDR3 nucleotides read TGTGCCAGCAGCTTAGAGGCGGAATCCTATGGCTACACCTTC. Translation: CASSLEAESYGYTF.

The V and J genes are TRBV21-1 and TRBJ1-6; the DNA was not used to check the table's D call, TRBD1. TRBV21-1 is a pseudogene. The CDR3 has 17 amino acids. The CDR3 loop is CASSARQAGAYNSPLHF. The CDR3 region has the DNA TGTGCCAGCAGCGCCCGACAGGCTGGGGCATATAATTCACCCCTCCACTTT.

The chain recombines TRBV7-2 with TRBJ1-2; D is possibly TRBD1 (6 bases). The germline V gene encodes CDR1 SGHTA and CDR2 FQGNSA. V was shortened by 5 bases and J by 9 bases, with 19 bases between the two germline ends. This CDR3 spans 14 amino acids. CDR3 nucleotide sequence: TGTGCCAGCAGCCAGGACAGACACTCGCCGAGCTACACCTTC. It codes for CASSQDRHSPSYTF.

The J gene is TRBJ1-5, the V gene TRBV19, with a possible D match to TRBD1 (5 bases). V lost 7 bases and J 0 bases, leaving 13 bases between the germline ends. The CDR3 is 15 residues long. Germline CDR1 and CDR2: LNHDA and SQIVND (reference sequence). The CDR3 bases are TGTGCCAGTACACTGGGAGGGGCTAGCAATCAGCCCCAGCATTTT. As protein: CASTLGGASNQPQHF. The full variable domain, in which reference TRBV19 and TRBJ1-5 provide the parts outside the CDR3, is DGGITQSPKYLFRKEGQNVTLSCEQNLNHDAMYWYRQDPGQGLRLIYYSQIVNDFQKGDIAEGYSVSREKKESFPLTVTSAQKNPTAFYLCASTLGGASNQPQHFGDGTRLSIL.

In this sample, this clone turned up once. The chain recombines TRBV18 with TRBJ2-3; the match to TRBD2 covers 8 bases. The CDR3 is 17 residues long. V shed 3 bases, J shed 6 bases, and the junction held 14 bases outside the gene matches. Germline CDR1 reads KGHSH; CDR2 reads LQKENI. CDR3 DNA sequence: TGTGCCAGCTCACCTTCGCCGGGACTAGGGGGGCCTGATACGCAGTATTTT. Its protein is CASSPSPGLGGPDTQYF.

The table lists this clone with a few counts. The gene calls are TRBV28 and TRBJ2-6; D is unresolved. This CDR3 is built from 15 residues. The germline V and J ends were trimmed by 6 bases and 2 bases, with 11 bases remaining between them. CDR1 is MDHEN and CDR2 is SYDVKM in the germline V gene. The CDR3 is CASRPNTAGANVLTF. The DNA for the CDR3 is TGTGCCAGCAGACCCAACACCGCTGGGGCCAACGTCCTGACTTTC.